This T cell receptor beta chain was captured by sequencing in a study of blood T cell repertoires in COVID-19. Study-level information: The United States, Italy and Spain provided the acute and convalescent COVID-19 samples. The analysed material was cDNA or gDNA that came from T cells, B-cell-depleted T cells, or PBMCs.

How the authors handled the data: Quantification of nucleated cells was approximated via reference gene primer amplification. The method was immunoSEQ multiplex PCR; TCRdb's version includes in-frame clones alone and lacks a portion of them. Clone size and V and J calls were adopted from that table, with D and trimming inferred from the DNA. The data contain about 100,000 clones, 90% to 95% of them singletons. V dropped 5 bases and J dropped 2; count of bases not matched to a gene: 8. Per the germline V gene, CDR1 is SEHNR and CDR2 is FQNEAQ (reference sequence). This CDR3 has 16 residues. This TCR came from a man aged 50-60 years with active COVID-19. This rearrangement joins TRBV7-9 to TRBJ2-1, with 8 bases lining up with TRBD2. The specimen was peripheral blood. The CDR3 loop is CASSPFLAGPYNEQFF. In DNA form, the CDR3 reads TGTGCCAGCAGCCCGTTTTTAGCGGGACCCTACAATGAGCAGTTCTTC.